The next 4 T cell receptor beta chains were all read from a single sample in a study of T cell responses to AZD1222 COVID-19 vaccine. The assay was immunoSEQ multiplex PCR, and TCRdb's table has in-frame clones only and misses some. Of some 150,000 clones in the sample, approximately 93% were seen once. The source was peripheral blood, collected on day 0 of AZD1222 vaccination. Source of these receptors: an adult in good health.

This chain connects TRBV19 to TRBJ2-2, with unresolved D. The germline CDR1 and CDR2 sequences are LNHDA and SQIVND (reference sequence). The V end lost 5 bases, the J end lost 0 bases, and 13 bases lay between the germline ends. This CDR3 is built from 16 residues. The chain's CDR3 is CASSGGQAANTGELFF. CDR3 sequence (DNA): TGTGCCAGTAGTGGCGGCCAGGCGGCGAACACCGGGGAGCTGTTTTTT.

The chain links TRBV7-9 to TRBJ1-2; D is unresolved. Germline assignment: CDR1 SEHNR and CDR2 FQNEAQ (reference sequence). The V end lost 2 bases, the J end lost 6 bases, and 25 bases lay between the germline ends. This CDR3 is 18 amino acids long. CDR3: CASSLFPTRRSVMDGYTF. CDR3 in DNA: TGTGCCAGCAGCTTATTCCCCACACGACGGTCGGTAATGGATGGCTACACCTTC.

The chain has TRBV27 and TRBJ2-1; possibly TRBD2 for D (6 bases). Germline loops: CDR1 MNHEY, CDR2 SMNVEV (reference sequence). Trimming took off 6 bases at V and 4 bases at J, with 19 bases between the two ends. This CDR3 has 16 residues. CDR3 nucleotides: TGTGCCAGCAGAACCCCAGCGGGCCTCCTTTACAATGAGCAGTTCTTC. Translating it yields CASRTPAGLLYNEQFF.

V gene TRBV10-3 combines with J gene TRBJ2-1, with 13 bases identical to TRBD2. The junction had 6 bases not matched to a gene; V was cut back by 4 bases and J by 6 bases. Looked up from germline, CDR1 is ENHRY and CDR2 is SYGVKD. The CDR3 length is 16 residues. The CDR3 sequence is CAISVLTSGGSNEQFF. The CDR3 region has the DNA TGTGCCATCAGTGTCTTGACTAGCGGGGGGAGCAATGAGCAGTTCTTC.